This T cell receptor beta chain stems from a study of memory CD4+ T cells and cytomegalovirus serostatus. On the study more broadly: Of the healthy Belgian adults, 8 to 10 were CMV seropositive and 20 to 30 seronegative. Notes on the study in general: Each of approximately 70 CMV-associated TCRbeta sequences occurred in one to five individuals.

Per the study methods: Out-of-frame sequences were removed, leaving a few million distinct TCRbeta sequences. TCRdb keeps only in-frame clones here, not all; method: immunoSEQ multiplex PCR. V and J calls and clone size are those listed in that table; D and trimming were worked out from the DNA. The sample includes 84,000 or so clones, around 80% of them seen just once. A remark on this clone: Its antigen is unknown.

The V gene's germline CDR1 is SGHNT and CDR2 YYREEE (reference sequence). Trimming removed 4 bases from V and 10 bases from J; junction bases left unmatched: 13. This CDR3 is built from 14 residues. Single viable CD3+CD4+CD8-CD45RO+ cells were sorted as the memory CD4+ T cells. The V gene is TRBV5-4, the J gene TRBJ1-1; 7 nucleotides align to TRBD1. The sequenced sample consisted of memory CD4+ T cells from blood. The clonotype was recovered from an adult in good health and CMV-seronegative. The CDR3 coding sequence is TGTGCCAGCAGCGCAGATCAGGGGGGTGTTGCAGCTTTCTTT. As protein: CASSADQGGVAAFF.